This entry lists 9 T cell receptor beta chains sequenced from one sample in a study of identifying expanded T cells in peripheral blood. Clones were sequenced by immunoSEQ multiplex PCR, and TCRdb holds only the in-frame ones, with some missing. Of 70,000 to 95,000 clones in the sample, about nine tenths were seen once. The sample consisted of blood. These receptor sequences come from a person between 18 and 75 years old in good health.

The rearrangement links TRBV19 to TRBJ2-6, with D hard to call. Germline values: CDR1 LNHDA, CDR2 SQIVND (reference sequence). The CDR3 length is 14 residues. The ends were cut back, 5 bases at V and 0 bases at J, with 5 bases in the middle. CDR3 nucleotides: TGTGCCAGTAGTGACAACTCTGGGGCCAACGTCCTGACTTTC. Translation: CASSDNSGANVLTF.

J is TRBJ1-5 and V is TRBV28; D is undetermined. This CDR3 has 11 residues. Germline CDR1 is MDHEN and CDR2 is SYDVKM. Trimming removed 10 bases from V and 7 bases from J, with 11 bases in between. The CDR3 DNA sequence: TGTGCCACCGCAGTGGACCAGCCCCAGCATTTT. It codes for CATAVDQPQHF.

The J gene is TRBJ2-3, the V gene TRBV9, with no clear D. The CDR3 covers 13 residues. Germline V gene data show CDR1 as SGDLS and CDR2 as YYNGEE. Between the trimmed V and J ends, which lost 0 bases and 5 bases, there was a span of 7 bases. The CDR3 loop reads CASSVGVIDTQYF. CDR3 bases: TGTGCCAGCAGCGTAGGGGTTATAGATACGCAGTATTTT.

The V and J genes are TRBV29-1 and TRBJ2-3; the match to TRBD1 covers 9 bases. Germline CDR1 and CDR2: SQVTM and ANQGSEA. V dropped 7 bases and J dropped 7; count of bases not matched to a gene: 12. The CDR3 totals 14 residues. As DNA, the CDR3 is TGCAGCGGATCTGCGGACAGGGGCATCAATACGCAGTATTTT. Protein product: CSGSADRGINTQYF.

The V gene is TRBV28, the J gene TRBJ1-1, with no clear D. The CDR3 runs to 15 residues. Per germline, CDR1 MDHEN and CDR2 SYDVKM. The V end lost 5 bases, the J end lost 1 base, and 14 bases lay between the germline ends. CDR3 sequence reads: CASSLRPGRNTEAFF. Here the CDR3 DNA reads TGTGCCAGCAGTCTACGCCCGGGTAGGAACACTGAAGCTTTCTTT. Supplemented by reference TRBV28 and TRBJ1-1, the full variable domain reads DVKVTQSSRYLVKRTGEKVFLECVQDMDHENMFWYRQDPGLGLRLIYFSYDVKMKEKGDIPEGYSVSREKKERFSLILESASTNQTSMYLCASSLRPGRNTEAFFGQGTRLTVV.

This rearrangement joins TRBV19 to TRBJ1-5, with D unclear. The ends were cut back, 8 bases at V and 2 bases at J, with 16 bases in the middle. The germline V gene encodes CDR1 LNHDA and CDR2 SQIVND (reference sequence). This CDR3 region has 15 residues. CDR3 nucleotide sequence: TGTGCCAGTTCCGTAGGGAGGGTCGGCAATCAGCCCCAGCATTTT. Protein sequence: CASSVGRVGNQPQHF.

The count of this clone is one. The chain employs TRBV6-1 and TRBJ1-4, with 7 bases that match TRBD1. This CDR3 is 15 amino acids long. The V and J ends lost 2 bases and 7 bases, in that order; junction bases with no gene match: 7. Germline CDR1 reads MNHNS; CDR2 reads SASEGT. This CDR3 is CASSETLQGSEKLFF. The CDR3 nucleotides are TGTGCCAGCAGTGAAACCTTACAGGGGAGTGAAAAACTGTTTTTT.

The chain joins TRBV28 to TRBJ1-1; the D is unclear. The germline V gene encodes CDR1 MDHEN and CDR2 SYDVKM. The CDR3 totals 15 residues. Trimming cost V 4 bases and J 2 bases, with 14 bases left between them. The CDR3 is CASSWVREINTEAFF. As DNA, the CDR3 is TGTGCCAGCAGTTGGGTGAGGGAGATAAACACTGAAGCTTTCTTT.

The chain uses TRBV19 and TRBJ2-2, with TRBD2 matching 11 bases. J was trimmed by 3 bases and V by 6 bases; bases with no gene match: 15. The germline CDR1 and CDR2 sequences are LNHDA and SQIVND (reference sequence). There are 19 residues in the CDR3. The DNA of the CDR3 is TGTGCCAGTAGGGCTTGGTTACTAGCGGGAGCAGGCGACACCGGGGAGCTGTTTTTT. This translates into CASRAWLLAGAGDTGELFF.